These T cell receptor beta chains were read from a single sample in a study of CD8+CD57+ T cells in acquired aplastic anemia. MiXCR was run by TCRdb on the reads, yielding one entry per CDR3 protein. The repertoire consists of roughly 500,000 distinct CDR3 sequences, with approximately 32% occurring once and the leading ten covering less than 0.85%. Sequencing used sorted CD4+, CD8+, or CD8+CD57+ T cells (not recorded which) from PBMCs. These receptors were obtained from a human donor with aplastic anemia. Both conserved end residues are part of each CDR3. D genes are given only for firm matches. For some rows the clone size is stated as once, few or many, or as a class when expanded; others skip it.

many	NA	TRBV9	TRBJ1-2	CASSVSTELGANYGYTF	TGTGCCAGCAGCGTATCGACCGAACTCGGGGCGAACTATGGCTACACCTTC
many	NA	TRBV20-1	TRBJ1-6	CSASPGFHNSPLHF	TGCAGTGCCAGTCCCGGTTTTCATAATTCACCCCTCCACTTT
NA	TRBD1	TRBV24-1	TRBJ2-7	CATSDGQGVYEQYF	TGTGCCACCAGTGATGGACAGGGGGTGTACGAGCAGTACTTC
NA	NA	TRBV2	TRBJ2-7	CASSLSFQLYEQYF	TGTGCCAGCAGCCTTAGCTTCCAACTCTACGAGCAGTACTTC
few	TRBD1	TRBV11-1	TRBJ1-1	CASSLQPGQGGNTEAFF	TGTGCCAGCAGCTTACAGCCGGGACAGGGGGGGAACACTGAAGCTTTCTTT
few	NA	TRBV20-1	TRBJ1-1	CSATPPGRGNGEAFF	TGCAGTGCTACGCCGCCCGGCAGGGGCAATGGTGAAGCTTTCTTT
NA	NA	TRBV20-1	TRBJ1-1	CSASGGPNTEAFF	TGCAGTGCTAGCGGGGGGCCGAACACTGAAGCTTTCTTT
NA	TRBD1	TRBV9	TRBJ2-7	CASSRGQSSCEQYF	TGTGCCAGCAGCAGGGGACAGAGCTCCTGCGAGCAGTACTTC
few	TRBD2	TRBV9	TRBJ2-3	CASSSGTSGGSTDTQYF	TGTGCCAGCAGCTCAGGGACTAGCGGGGGGTCCACAGATACGCAGTATTTT
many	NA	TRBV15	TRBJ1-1	CATSWGRYTEAFF	TGTGCCACCAGTTGGGGGCGTTACACTGAAGCTTTCTTT
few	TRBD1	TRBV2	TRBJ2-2	CASSRTGGNTGELFF	TGTGCCAGCAGCAGGACAGGGGGGAACACCGGGGAGCTGTTTTTT
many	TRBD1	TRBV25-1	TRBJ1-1	CASSGRDRGRTEAFF	TGTGCCAGCAGTGGCCGGGACAGGGGACGGACTGAAGCTTTCTTT
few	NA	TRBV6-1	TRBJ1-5	CASSGRTDENQPQHF	TGTGCCAGCAGTGGACGGACGGACGAAAATCAGCCCCAGCATTTT
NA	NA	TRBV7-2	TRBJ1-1	CASSRAPGTEAFF	TGTGCCAGCAGCCGAGCTCCGGGCACTGAAGCTTTCTTT
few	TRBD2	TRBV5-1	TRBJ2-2	CASSFKLAGGTNTGELFF	TGCGCCAGCAGCTTTAAACTAGCGGGAGGAACGAACACCGGGGAGCTGTTTTTT
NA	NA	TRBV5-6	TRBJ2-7	CASSAGTPSTKQYF	TGTGCCAGCAGCGCCGGGACGCCGTCTACGAAGCAGTACTTC
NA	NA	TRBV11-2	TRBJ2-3	CASSSQGMGTQYF	TGTGCCAGCAGCTCCCAGGGGATGGGTACGCAGTATTTT
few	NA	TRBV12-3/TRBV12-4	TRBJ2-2	CASNPQGDTGELFF	TGTGCCAGCAACCCTCAGGGAGATACCGGGGAGCTGTTTTTT
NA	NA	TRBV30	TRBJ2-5	CAWSVRSGETQYF	TGTGCCTGGAGTGTACGTTCGGGAGAGACCCAGTACTTC
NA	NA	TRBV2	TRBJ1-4	CASIHPRAKLFF	TGTGCCAGCATACACCCTAGAGCAAAACTGTTTTTT
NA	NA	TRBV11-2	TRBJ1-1	CASSLNGLNTEAFF	TGTGCCAGCAGCTTAAATGGGTTGAACACTGAAGCTTTCTTT
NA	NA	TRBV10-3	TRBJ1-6	CASSEAVAGYNSPLHF	TGTGCCAGCAGTGAAGCAGTTGCAGGGTACAATTCACCCCTCCACTTT
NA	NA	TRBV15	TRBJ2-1	CATSRGRGGDVVDEQFF	TGTGCCACCAGCAGAGGGAGGGGGGGGGACGTTGTGGATGAGCAGTTCTTC
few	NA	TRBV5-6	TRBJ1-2	CASSFPGGYTF	TGTGCCAGCAGCTTCCCTGGAGGCTACACCTTC
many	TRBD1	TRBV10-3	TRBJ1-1	CASSHRDRGTEAFF	TGTGCCAGCAGCCACCGGGACAGGGGAACTGAAGCTTTCTTT
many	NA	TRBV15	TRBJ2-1	CATSSTGDGSYNEQFF	TGTGCCACCAGCTCAACGGGGGATGGTTCCTACAATGAGCAGTTCTTC
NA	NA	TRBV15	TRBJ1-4	CATSRDEVSNEKLFF	TGTGCCACCAGCAGAGACGAAGTGTCTAATGAAAAACTGTTTTTT
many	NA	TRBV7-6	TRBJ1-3	CASSPVQPSGNTIYF	TGTGCCAGCAGCCCAGTACAGCCTTCTGGAAACACCATATATTTT